The present entry profiles one TCR beta chain with its context. No antigen is known for it. This entry is derived from a study of healthy donors' naive CD4 and CD8 T cells. Study in general: Three donor age groups were sampled: 20-25, 40-50 and 60-70 years; half female.

TCR libraries were built from about 500 ng of total RNA by linear amplification. TCRdb used MiXCR to reprocess the reads, holding one entry per CDR3 protein. The table records about 180,000 distinct CDR3 sequences, about 74% of them present only once. The ends were cut back, 3 bases at V and 6 bases at J, with 12 bases in the middle. The germline V gene has CDR1 LNHDA and CDR2 SQIVND (reference sequence). The CDR3 has 14 residues. CD4+CD8-CD45RO-CD45RA+ cells were naive CD4+; CD8+CD4-CD45RA+CD27bright cells were naive CD8+. Study observations and caveats: Alpha and beta chains were sequenced in bulk without pairing. The study did not address homeostatic proliferation effects in naive T cells.

The sequence was collected from a pool of human donors in good health; the sample pools cells from several healthy donors. The sequencing input was naive CD4+ and CD8+ T cells sorted from blood, pooled from several donors. The chain combines TRBV19 with TRBJ2-1; D gene unclear. In nucleotides, the CDR3 is TGTGCCAGTAGTATGACCGCGAGGCCCAATGAGCAGTTCTTC. Its protein is CASSMTARPNEQFF. The full variable domain, with the rest looked up from reference TRBV19 and TRBJ2-1, is DGGITQSPKYLFRKEGQNVTLSCEQNLNHDAMYWYRQDPGQGLRLIYYSQIVNDFQKGDIAEGYSVSREKKESFPLTVTSAQKNPTAFYLCASSMTARPNEQFFGPGTRLTVL.